This TCR beta chain was documented in a study of cytomegalovirus exposure and HLA in healthy donors. Trimming shortened V by 7 bases and J by 0 bases, and 15 bases separated the two germline ends. The CDR3 is made up of 16 amino acids. Per germline, CDR1 MDHEN and CDR2 SYDVKM. Primers for the PCR totalled 60 Vbeta and 13 Jbeta. Here immunoSEQ multiplex PCR was the method, and the copy in TCRdb shows in-frame clones only, minus some. Of roughly 150,000 clones listed, about 74% are singletons. This TCR was recovered from a middle-aged man in good health and CMV-seropositive. The rearrangement links TRBV28 to TRBJ1-4; D call uncertain. The sequencing sample was made of PBMCs. CDR3 sequence: CASIPGLRTTNEKLFF. Here the CDR3 DNA reads TGTGCCAGCATCCCAGGACTACGTACAACTAATGAAAAACTGTTTTTT.